One and the same sample provided the 24 T cell receptor beta chains below, sequenced in a study of T cell repertoires in cytomegalovirus infection. TCRdb recomputed calls from the reads with MiXCR, one row per CDR3 protein. The table lists some 500,000 distinct CDR3 sequences, 40% of them singletons, with around 48% in the top ten. No antigen is known for these receptors. The specimen comprised cultured PBMCs, sampled from culture after CMV antigen stimulation. Receptors were obtained from a human donor in good health (CMV status not recorded). Some clones in this sample may be carry-over from other donors' samples.

The chain links TRBV29-1 to TRBJ2-1; D gene uncertain. The CDR3 spans 13 residues. Germline loops: CDR1 SQVTM, CDR2 ANQGSEA. Trimming took off 5 bases at V and 6 bases at J, with 14 bases between the two ends. DNA of the CDR3: TGCAGCGTTTCCTCCCATTTAGGCAATGAGCAGTTCTTC. Its translation: CSVSSHLGNEQFF.

This clonotype has a single count. The V call is TRBV10-3, the J call TRBJ2-7; TRBD1 agrees at 10 bases. Germline V gene lookup returns CDR1 ENHRY and CDR2 SYGVKD. The CDR3 has 14 amino acids. Trimming removed 11 bases from V and 6 bases from J; junction bases left unmatched: 13. In DNA form, the CDR3 reads TGTGCCGTAAACCCGGGACAGGGGACGAGCGAGCAGTACTTC. This gives the protein CAVNPGQGTSEQYF.

The chain couples TRBV6-2 or TRBV6-3 to TRBJ1-2; D is unresolved. The CDR3 contains 13 residues. Germline V gene sequence: CDR1 MNHEY, CDR2 SVGEGT. Trimming took off 6 bases at V and 6 bases at J, with 14 bases between the two ends. CDR3 DNA: TGTGCCAGCAGCTACGTCAAACTGCATGGCTACACCTTC. Translating gives CASSYVKLHGYTF.

The chain links TRBV25-1 to TRBJ1-1; D remains unclear. This CDR3 spans 13 amino acids. Germline CDR1 is MGHDK and CDR2 is SYGVNS. Trimming removed 3 bases at V and 11 bases at J, with 16 bases between. This chain's CDR3 is CASSEVDSLVAFF. Here the CDR3 DNA reads TGTGCCAGCAGTGAGGTTGACTCCCTCGTCGCTTTCTTT.

The rearrangement joins TRBV7-2 to TRBJ1-2, with unresolved D. Germline assignment: CDR1 SGHTA and CDR2 FQGNSA. This CDR3 is 15 amino acids long. Trimming removed 0 bases at V and 4 bases at J, with 12 bases between. The CDR3 loop is CASSLADRTIYGYTF. The CDR3, as DNA: TGTGCCAGCAGCTTAGCGGACCGAACCATCTATGGCTACACCTTC.

The chain employs TRBV4-1 and TRBJ2-7; a possible D gene is TRBD2 (5 bases). The ends were cut back, 3 bases at V and 9 bases at J, with 18 bases in the middle. Looked up from germline, CDR1 is MGHRA and CDR2 is YSYEKL. The CDR3 spans 14 residues. This chain's CDR3 is CASSHSRATLRQYF. As DNA, the CDR3 is TGCGCCAGCAGCCACTCGAGGGCGACTTTAAGGCAGTACTTC.

The table lists this clonotype with a few counts. This rearrangement joins TRBV11-3 to TRBJ1-5; 7 positions agree with TRBD1. The CDR3 is made up of 21 amino acids. Germline values: CDR1 SGHNT, CDR2 YENEEA. The ends lost 1 base at V and 2 bases at J; junction bases unmatched: 20. For the CDR3, the DNA is TGTGCCAGCAGCTTAGCCGCGCCCTTAAGGGTAGACAGGGACGGCAATCAGCCCCAGCATTTT. It yields the protein CASSLAAPLRVDRDGNQPQHF.

This clonotype was found a few times. The chain recombines TRBV6-6 with TRBJ1-2; TRBD1 matches 7 bases. Germline lookup yields CDR1 MNHNY and CDR2 SVGAGI (reference sequence). J gave up 4 bases and V 9 bases, and 5 bases lay outside the gene matches. This CDR3 comprises 12 residues. The CDR3 DNA follows: TGTGCCAGTTCGACAGGGATCTATGGCTACACCTTC. This encodes CASSTGIYGYTF.

The gene calls are TRBV20-1 and TRBJ2-7, with D perhaps matching TRBD1 (6 bases). CDR3 length equals 14 residues. Germline V lookup: CDR1 DFQATT, CDR2 SNEGSKA (reference sequence). V was clipped by 3 bases and J by 1 base, with 13 bases between them. In nucleotides, the CDR3 is TGCAGTGCTAGTCGAGTGAGGGGGTCCTACGAGCAGTACTTC. This codes for CSASRVRGSYEQYF.

This clonotype was seen a handful of times. The chain carries TRBV11-2 and TRBJ2-1; 9 nucleotides agree with TRBD2. The CDR3 loop spans 16 amino acids. The V gene end was trimmed by 5 bases and the J gene end by 7 bases; junction bases not matched to a gene: 12. Germline V CDR1 and CDR2: SGHAT, FQNNGV. In DNA form, the CDR3 reads TGTGCCAGCAGCAGTTGGGCGGGAGGGCCTAGTAATGAGCAGTTCTTC. Its translation: CASSSWAGGPSNEQFF.

This clonotype came up many times. The V call is TRBV7-2, the J call TRBJ1-5; the D is unclear. Germline loops: CDR1 SGHTA, CDR2 FQGNSA. The CDR3 consists of 15 residues. The V end lost 1 base, the J end lost 0 bases, and 7 bases lay between the germline ends. This CDR3 reads CASSLDGNSNQPQHF. The DNA of the CDR3 is TGTGCCAGCAGCTTAGACGGAAATAGCAATCAGCCCCAGCATTTT.

This clonotype has more than one count but fewer than ten. The chain combines TRBV28 with TRBJ2-7; 8 bases match TRBD1. The CDR3 extends over 17 amino acids. Germline lookup yields CDR1 MDHEN and CDR2 SYDVKM. V was clipped by 0 bases and J by 2 bases; unmatched bases: 9. Here the CDR3 reads CASSLWRLTGAPYEQYF. Here the CDR3 DNA reads TGTGCCAGCAGTTTATGGCGCCTGACAGGGGCGCCCTACGAGCAGTACTTC.

Many counts were recorded for this clonotype. J is TRBJ2-2 and V is TRBV7-8; 7 nucleotides align to TRBD2. The V gene end was trimmed by 6 bases and the J gene end by 7 bases; junction bases not matched to a gene: 11. Per the germline V gene, CDR1 is SGHVS and CDR2 is FQNEAQ. The CDR3 length is 15 residues. The CDR3 loop reads CASSNRDYFGGELFF. DNA for the CDR3: TGTGCCAGCAGTAATCGGGACTACTTCGGCGGGGAGCTGTTTTTT.

The J gene is TRBJ2-3, the V gene TRBV6-2 or TRBV6-3; D call uncertain. V was pared by 2 bases and J by 6 bases, with 6 bases between. This CDR3 has 12 amino acids. Germline loops: CDR1 MNHEY, CDR2 SVGEGT. The CDR3 reads CASSYPIDTQYF. CDR3 nucleotides: TGTGCCAGCAGTTACCCGATCGATACGCAGTATTTT.

The chain uses TRBV29-1 and TRBJ2-2, with D perhaps matching TRBD2 (5 bases). V was shortened by 5 bases and J by 2 bases, with 9 bases between the two germline ends. Germline V gene data show CDR1 as SQVTM and CDR2 as ANQGSEA. The CDR3 has 13 amino acids. This chain's CDR3 is CSVLATNTGELFF. In DNA, the CDR3 is TGCAGCGTTTTAGCGACAAACACCGGGGAGCTGTTTTTT.

The chain is built from TRBV12-5 and TRBJ2-1, with TRBD1 matching over 8 bases. The CDR3 spans 20 residues. CDR1 is LGHNT, CDR2 FRNRAP, per germline. The ends lost 7 bases at V and 3 bases at J; junction bases unmatched: 23. CDR3 bases: TGTGCTAGTGCCGTAGACAGGGGCCTAAACAGGGGTCCTATCTACAATGAGCAGTTCTTC. Translating it yields CASAVDRGLNRGPIYNEQFF. The variable domain in full, with the rest retrieved from reference TRBV12-5 and TRBJ2-1, is DARVTQTPRHKVTEMGQEVTMRCQPILGHNTVFWYRQTMMQGLELLAYFRNRAPLDDSGMPKDRFSAEMPDATLATLKIQPSEPRDSAVYFCASAVDRGLNRGPIYNEQFFGPGTRLTVL.

This clonotype was seen a few times. The rearrangement joins TRBV11-2 to TRBJ2-3; a possible D gene is TRBD2 (6 bases). V lost 0 bases to trimming and J lost 5 bases, with 12 bases between them. This CDR3 is 15 amino acids long. CDR1 and CDR2 (germline): SGHAT, FQNNGV. The CDR3 DNA reads TGTGCCAGCAGCTTAGAAGTATTGGGGGGAGATACGCAGTATTTT. Its translation is CASSLEVLGGDTQYF. Drawing the rest from reference TRBV11-2 and TRBJ2-3, the complete variable domain is EAGVAQSPRYKIIEKRQSVAFWCNPISGHATLYWYQQILGQGPKLLIQFQNNGVVDDSQLPKDRFSAERLKGVDSTLKIQPAKLEDSAVYLCASSLEVLGGDTQYFGPGTRLTVL.

The chain is built from TRBV7-3 and TRBJ2-7; TRBD2 agrees at 13 bases. The trim removed 8 bases at V and 7 bases at J, leaving 5 bases unmatched. From germline, CDR1 is SGHTA and CDR2 FQGTGA. The CDR3 runs to 13 residues. CDR3 nucleotide sequence: TGTGCCAGCGGGACTAGCGGGATGCATGAGCAGTACTTC. Residues: CASGTSGMHEQYF.

This rearrangement joins TRBV11-2 to TRBJ1-2; D gene ambiguous. The ends were cut back, 5 bases at V and 2 bases at J, with 15 bases in the middle. The CDR3 extends over 15 amino acids. Looked up from germline, CDR1 is SGHAT and CDR2 is FQNNGV. The CDR3, as DNA: TGTGCCAGCAGCCGCACAAGAGGCCCAAACTATGGCTACACCTTC. This codes for CASSRTRGPNYGYTF. Full variable domain (remainder filled in from reference TRBV11-2 and TRBJ1-2): EAGVAQSPRYKIIEKRQSVAFWCNPISGHATLYWYQQILGQGPKLLIQFQNNGVVDDSQLPKDRFSAERLKGVDSTLKIQPAKLEDSAVYLCASSRTRGPNYGYTFGSGTRLTVV.

This clonotype was found a few times. The chain joins TRBV7-9 to TRBJ1-2; 11 bases match TRBD1. The V segment lost 7 bases and the J segment 4 bases; nucleotides outside the gene matches: 8. This CDR3 contains 15 residues. From germline, CDR1 is SEHNR and CDR2 FQNEAQ (reference sequence). Written as DNA, the CDR3 is TGTGCCAGCACCTCCGGGACAGGGGGGATCTATGGCTACACCTTC. Encoded protein: CASTSGTGGIYGYTF.

CDR3 in amino acids: CASSTGVHYGYTF. The CDR3 coding sequence is TGTGCCAGCTCGACAGGGGTGCACTATGGCTACACCTTC. The chain links TRBV19 to TRBJ1-2; 8 bases fit TRBD1. Germline V gene lookup returns CDR1 LNHDA and CDR2 SQIVND (reference sequence). J lost 3 bases, V lost 9 bases, and 6 bases had no gene match. The CDR3 is 13 residues long.

CDR3 nucleotide sequence: TGTGCCAGCAGCCAGGGGATGACAGATACGCAGTATTTT. Translating it yields CASSQGMTDTQYF. The chain links TRBV28 to TRBJ2-3, with a weak D call TRBD1 (6 bases). In germline, CDR1 is MDHEN, CDR2 SYDVKM. CDR3 length: 13 residues. Trimming cost V 6 bases and J 3 bases, with 10 bases left between them.

This chain uses TRBV5-4 with TRBJ2-3, with 7 bases fitting TRBD1. Germline assignment: CDR1 SGHNT and CDR2 YYREEE (reference sequence). CDR3 length: 14 residues. The junction had 5 bases not matched to a gene; V was cut back by 4 bases and J by 3 bases. The CDR3 DNA is TGTGCCAGCAGCATCCTACAGGGGACAGATACGCAGTATTTT. Translating it yields CASSILQGTDTQYF.

The gene calls are TRBV7-2 and TRBJ2-7; 9 nucleotides agree with TRBD1. CDR1 is SGHTA and CDR2 is FQGNSA in the germline V gene. Losses at the gene ends were 5 bases for V and 0 bases for J; bases not matched to a gene: 8. This CDR3 spans 16 amino acids. The DNA of the CDR3 is TGTGCCAGCAGCCAACTGGGACAGGGATTCTCCTACGAGCAGTACTTC. This translates into CASSQLGQGFSYEQYF.